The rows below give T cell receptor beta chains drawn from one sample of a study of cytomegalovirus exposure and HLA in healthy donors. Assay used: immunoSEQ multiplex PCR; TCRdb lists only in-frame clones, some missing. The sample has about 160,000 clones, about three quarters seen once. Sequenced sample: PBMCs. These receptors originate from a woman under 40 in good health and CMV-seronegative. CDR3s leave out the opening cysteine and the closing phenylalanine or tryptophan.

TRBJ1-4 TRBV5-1 ASSLAGGYEKLF
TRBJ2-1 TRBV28 ASRLGLLEQF
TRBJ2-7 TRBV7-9 ASLRNDFYEQY
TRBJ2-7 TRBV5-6 ASSDFGTLSSYEQY
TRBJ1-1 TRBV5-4 ASSLDGGNTEAF
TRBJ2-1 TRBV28 ASSPWAGGRLEQF
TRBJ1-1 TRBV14 ASSQIRGESEAF
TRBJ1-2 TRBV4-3 ASSQGDSLNYGYT
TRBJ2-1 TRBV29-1 SVYLLAGVVDNNEQF
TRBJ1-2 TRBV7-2 ASSLGSGTGDYGYT
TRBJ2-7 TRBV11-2 ASSLPGYEQY
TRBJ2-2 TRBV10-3 AISPSGVTGELF
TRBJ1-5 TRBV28 ASSLRRTGIFQPQH
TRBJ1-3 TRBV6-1 ASSVTGGRGNTIY
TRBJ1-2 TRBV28 ASSLLPTDYYGYT
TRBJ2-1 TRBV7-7 ASSPATAYSEQF
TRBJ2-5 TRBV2 ASRRRSEQTQY
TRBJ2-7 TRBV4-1 ASSQFQGYEQY
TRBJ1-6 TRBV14 ASSQDRVNSPLH
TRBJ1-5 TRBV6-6 ASSTGSNQPQH
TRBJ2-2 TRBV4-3 ASSQAHGELF
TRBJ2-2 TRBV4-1 ASRALGRQGINTGELF
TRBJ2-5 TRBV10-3 AISESVAGEATQY
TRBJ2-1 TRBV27 ASSKSPLRELSSYNEQF
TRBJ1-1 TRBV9 ASSVVQNTEAF
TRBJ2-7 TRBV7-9 ASSSFLAGADEQY
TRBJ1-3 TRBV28 ASSWLSGNTIY
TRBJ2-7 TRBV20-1 SARTGYEQY
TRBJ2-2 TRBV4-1 ASRLAGGRGSNTGELF
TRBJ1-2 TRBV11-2 ASSSPRQGNYGYT
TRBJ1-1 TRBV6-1 ASSEAIRGCE
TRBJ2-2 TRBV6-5 ALRPGANTGELF
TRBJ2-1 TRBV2 ASSRQTASYNEQF
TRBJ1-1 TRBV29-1 SVSTGEGTEAF
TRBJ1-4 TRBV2 ASSSRTGAHEKLF
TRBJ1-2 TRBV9 ASSVSRGGYT
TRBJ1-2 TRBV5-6 ASSLLTVEGYT
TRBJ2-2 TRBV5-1 ASSLTSGTGELF
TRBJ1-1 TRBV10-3 AIRGTGLVAEAF
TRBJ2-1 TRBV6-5 ASATAYNEQF